This T cell receptor beta chain was documented in a study of siplizumab effects on memory and regulatory T cells. Generated by immunoSEQ multiplex PCR, the TCRdb table keeps only in-frame clones and is missing some. This table holds roughly 100,000 clones, about 94% found once. The CDR3 runs 11 residues. The V end was cut by 3 bases, the J end by 6 bases, with 6 bases between. Germline CDR1 is WSHSY and CDR2 is SAAADI. The sequence derives from a human donor in good health. The sample comprised Tregs sorted from blood. This chain connects TRBV10-2 to TRBJ2-7; no definite D call. CDR3 sequence reads: CASSEWAEQYF. CDR3 sequence (DNA): TGCGCCAGCAGTGAATGGGCCGAGCAGTACTTC.